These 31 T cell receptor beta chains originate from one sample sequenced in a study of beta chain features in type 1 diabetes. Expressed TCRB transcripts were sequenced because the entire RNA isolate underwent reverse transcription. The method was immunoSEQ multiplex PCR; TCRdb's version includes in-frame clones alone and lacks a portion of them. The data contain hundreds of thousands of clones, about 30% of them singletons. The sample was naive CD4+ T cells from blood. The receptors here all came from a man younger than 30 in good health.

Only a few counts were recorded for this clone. The CDR3 spells CASSRWADTQYF. CDR3 nucleotide sequence: TGTGCCAGCAGCCGGTGGGCCGATACGCAGTATTTT. The rearrangement joins TRBV7-2 to TRBJ2-3; D is ambiguous. Germline V CDR1 and CDR2: SGHTA, FQGNSA. Trimming stripped 5 bases from V and 6 bases from J, with 9 bases between. The CDR3 is made up of 12 amino acids.

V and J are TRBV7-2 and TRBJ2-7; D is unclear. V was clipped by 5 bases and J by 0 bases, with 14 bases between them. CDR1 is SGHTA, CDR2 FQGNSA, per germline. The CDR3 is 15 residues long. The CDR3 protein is CASSLTPGASYEQYF. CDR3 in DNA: TGTGCCAGCAGCCTGACGCCAGGCGCCTCCTACGAGCAGTACTTC.

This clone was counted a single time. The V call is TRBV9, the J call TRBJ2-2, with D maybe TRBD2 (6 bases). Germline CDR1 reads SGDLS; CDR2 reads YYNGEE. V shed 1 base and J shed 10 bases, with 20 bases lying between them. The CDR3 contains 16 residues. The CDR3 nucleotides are TGTGCCAGCAGCGTACGTGGAGGGACCGACCGAATGGAGCTGTTTTTT. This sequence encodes CASSVRGGTDRMELFF.

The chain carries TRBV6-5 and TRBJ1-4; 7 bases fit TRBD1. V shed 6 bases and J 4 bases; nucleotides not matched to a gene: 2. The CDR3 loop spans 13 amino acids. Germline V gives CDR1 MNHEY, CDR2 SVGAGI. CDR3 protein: CASRRQGNEKLFF. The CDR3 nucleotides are TGTGCCAGCAGACGACAGGGTAATGAAAAACTGTTTTTT.

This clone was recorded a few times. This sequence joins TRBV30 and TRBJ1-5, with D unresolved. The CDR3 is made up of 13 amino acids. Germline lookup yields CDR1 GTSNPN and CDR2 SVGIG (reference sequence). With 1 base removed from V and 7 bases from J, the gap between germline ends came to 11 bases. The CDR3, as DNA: TGTGCCTGGAGTGCTAGGGTTTCACAGCCCCAGCATTTT. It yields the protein CAWSARVSQPQHF.

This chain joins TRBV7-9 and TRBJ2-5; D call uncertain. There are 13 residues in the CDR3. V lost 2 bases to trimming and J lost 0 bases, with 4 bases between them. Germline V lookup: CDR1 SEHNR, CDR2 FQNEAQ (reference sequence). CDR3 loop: CASSLINQETQYF. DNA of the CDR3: TGTGCCAGCAGCTTAATAAACCAAGAGACCCAGTACTTC.

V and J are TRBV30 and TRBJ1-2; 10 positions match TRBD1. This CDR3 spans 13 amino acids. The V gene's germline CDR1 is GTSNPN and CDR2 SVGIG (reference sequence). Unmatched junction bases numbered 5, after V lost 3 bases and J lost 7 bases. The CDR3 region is CAWSPGQGGGYTF. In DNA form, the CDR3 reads TGTGCCTGGAGCCCAGGACAGGGGGGTGGCTACACCTTC.

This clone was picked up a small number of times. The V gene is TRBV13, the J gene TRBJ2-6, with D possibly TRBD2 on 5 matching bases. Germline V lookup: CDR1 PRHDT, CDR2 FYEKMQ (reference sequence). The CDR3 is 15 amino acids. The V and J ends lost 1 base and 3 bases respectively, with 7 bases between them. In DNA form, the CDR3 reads TGTGCCAGCAGCTTAGTGAGGGATGGGGCCAACGTCCTGACTTTC. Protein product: CASSLVRDGANVLTF. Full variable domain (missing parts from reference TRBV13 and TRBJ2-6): AAGVIQSPRHLIKEKRETATLKCYPIPRHDTVYWYQQGPGQDPQFLISFYEKMQSDKGSIPDRFSAQQFSDYHSELNMSSLELGDSALYFCASSLVRDGANVLTFGAGSRLTVL.

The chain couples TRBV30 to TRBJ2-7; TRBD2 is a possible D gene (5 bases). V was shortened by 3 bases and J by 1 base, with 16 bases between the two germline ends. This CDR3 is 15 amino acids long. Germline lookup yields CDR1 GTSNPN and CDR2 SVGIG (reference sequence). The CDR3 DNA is TGTGCCTGGAGAAGTGAGACTATACCATCCTACGAGCAGTACTTC. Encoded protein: CAWRSETIPSYEQYF.

The CDR3 DNA reads as TGTGCCAGCAGCTCTACGGGACGGAGCTCCTACAATGAGCAGTTCTTC. This translates into CASSSTGRSSYNEQFF. The J gene is TRBJ2-1, the V gene TRBV7-2; D possibly matches TRBD1 or TRBD2 (5 bases each). Looked up from germline, CDR1 is SGHTA and CDR2 is FQGNSA. This CDR3 is 16 amino acids long. V was clipped by 4 bases and J by 0 bases, with 13 bases between them.

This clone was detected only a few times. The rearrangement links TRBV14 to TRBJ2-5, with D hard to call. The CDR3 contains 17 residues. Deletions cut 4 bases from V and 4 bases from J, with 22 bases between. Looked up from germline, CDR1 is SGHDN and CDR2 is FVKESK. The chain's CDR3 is CASSPVMDGWASETQYF. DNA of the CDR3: TGTGCCAGCAGCCCTGTGATGGACGGATGGGCCTCAGAGACCCAGTACTTC. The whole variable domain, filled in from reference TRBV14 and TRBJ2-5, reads EAGVTQFPSHSVIEKGQTVTLRCDPISGHDNLYWYRRVMGKEIKFLLHFVKESKQDESGMPNNRFLAERTGGTYSTLKVQPAELEDSGVYFCASSPVMDGWASETQYFGPGTRLLVL.

Here the CDR3 reads CASSQVAGVGELFF. Here the CDR3 DNA reads TGCGCCAGCAGCCAAGTGGCGGGAGTCGGGGAGCTGTTTTTT. V usage is TRBV4-3 and J usage is TRBJ2-2, with 7 bases matching TRBD2. The V gene's germline CDR1 is LGHNA and CDR2 YSLEER. CDR3 length: 14 residues. Trimming cost V 1 base and J 7 bases; bases outside gene matches: 3.

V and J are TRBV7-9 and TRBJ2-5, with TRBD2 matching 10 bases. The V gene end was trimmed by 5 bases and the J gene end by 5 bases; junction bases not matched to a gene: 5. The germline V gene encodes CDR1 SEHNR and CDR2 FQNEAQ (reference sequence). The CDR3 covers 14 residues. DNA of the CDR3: TGTGCCAGCAGCCAACTAGCGGGAAGGGAGACCCAGTACTTC. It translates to CASSQLAGRETQYF.

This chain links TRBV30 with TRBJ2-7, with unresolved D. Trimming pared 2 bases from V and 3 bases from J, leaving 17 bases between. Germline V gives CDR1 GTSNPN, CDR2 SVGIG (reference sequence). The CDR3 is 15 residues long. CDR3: CAWSPTDGRFYEQYF. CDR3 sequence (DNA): TGTGCCTGGAGTCCGACGGACGGTAGGTTCTACGAGCAGTACTTC.

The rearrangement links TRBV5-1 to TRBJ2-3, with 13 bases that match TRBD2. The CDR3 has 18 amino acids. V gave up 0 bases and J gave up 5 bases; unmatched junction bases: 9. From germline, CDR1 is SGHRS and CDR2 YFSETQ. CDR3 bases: TGCGCCAGCAGCTTGGCTTGGACTAGCGGGAGTGATGAAGATACGCAGTATTTT. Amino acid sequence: CASSLAWTSGSDEDTQYF. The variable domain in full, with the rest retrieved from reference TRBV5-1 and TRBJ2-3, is KAGVTQTPRYLIKTRGQQVTLSCSPISGHRSVSWYQQTPGQGLQFLFEYFSETQRNKGNFPGRFSGRQFSNSRSEMNVSTLELGDSALYLCASSLAWTSGSDEDTQYFGPGTRLTVL.

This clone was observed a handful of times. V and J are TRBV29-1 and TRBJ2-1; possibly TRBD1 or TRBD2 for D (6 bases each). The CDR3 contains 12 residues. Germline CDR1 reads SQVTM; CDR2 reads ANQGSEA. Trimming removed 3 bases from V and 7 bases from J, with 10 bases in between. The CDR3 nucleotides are TGCAGCGTTGATCGAGGGGGGAATGAGCAGTTCTTC. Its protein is CSVDRGGNEQFF.

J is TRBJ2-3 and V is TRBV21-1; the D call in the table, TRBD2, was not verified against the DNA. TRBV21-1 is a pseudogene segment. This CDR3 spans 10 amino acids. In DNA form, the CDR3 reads TGTGCCAGAGATCTAGCGGGATTCCTTTTT. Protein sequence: CARDLAGFLF.

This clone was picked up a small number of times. CDR3 in DNA: TGTGCCTGGAGTCTACAGTATCGGGACAGGGGGTTTCAAGAGACCCAGTACTTC. It specifies CAWSLQYRDRGFQETQYF. The genes are TRBV30 and TRBJ2-5; 11 bases fit TRBD1. Germline lookup yields CDR1 GTSNPN and CDR2 SVGIG (reference sequence). This CDR3 region has 18 residues. The ends lost 2 bases at V and 2 bases at J; junction bases unmatched: 13.

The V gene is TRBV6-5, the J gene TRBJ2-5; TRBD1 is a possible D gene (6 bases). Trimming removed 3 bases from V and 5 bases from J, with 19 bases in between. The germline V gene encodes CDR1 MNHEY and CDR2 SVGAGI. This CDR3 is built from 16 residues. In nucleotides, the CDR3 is TGTGCCAGCAGTTATGGGCAGGAGGACACAGGGGAGACCCAGTACTTC. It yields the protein CASSYGQEDTGETQYF.

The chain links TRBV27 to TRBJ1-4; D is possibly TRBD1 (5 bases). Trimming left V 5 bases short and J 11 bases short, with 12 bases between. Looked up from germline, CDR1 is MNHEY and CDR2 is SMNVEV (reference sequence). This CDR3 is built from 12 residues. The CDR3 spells CASSRLGEKLFF. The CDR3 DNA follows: TGTGCCAGCAGTCGTCTAGGGGAGAAACTGTTTTTT.

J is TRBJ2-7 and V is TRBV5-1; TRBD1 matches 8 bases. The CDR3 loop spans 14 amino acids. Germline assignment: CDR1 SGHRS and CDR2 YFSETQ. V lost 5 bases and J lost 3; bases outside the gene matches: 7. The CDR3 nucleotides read TGCGCCAGCAGTTTCCGGGACAGGAGCTACGAGCAGTACTTC. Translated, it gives CASSFRDRSYEQYF.

The CDR3 DNA follows: TGTGCCAGCAGCGTAGGAAGCGGGAGGTACAATGAGCAGTTCTTC. Translating it yields CASSVGSGRYNEQFF. The chain uses TRBV9 and TRBJ2-1; 9 bases are a match to TRBD2. CDR3 length: 15 amino acids. Unmatched junction bases numbered 2, after V lost 0 bases and J lost 4 bases. CDR1 and CDR2 from the germline V gene are SGDLS and YYNGEE.

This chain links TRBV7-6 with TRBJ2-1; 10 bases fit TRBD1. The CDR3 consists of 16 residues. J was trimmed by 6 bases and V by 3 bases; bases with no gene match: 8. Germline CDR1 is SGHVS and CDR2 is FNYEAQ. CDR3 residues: CASSFTRDRGFNEQFF. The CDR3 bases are TGTGCCAGCAGCTTTACCCGGGACAGGGGATTCAATGAGCAGTTCTTC.

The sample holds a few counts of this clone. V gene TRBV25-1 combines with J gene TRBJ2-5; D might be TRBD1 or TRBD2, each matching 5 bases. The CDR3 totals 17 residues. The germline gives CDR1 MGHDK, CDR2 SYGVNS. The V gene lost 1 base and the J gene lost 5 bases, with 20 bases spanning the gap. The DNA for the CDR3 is TGTGCCAGCAGTGAATCCCCCGGCAGGGAGTTTGCCGAGACCCAGTACTTC. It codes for CASSESPGREFAETQYF.

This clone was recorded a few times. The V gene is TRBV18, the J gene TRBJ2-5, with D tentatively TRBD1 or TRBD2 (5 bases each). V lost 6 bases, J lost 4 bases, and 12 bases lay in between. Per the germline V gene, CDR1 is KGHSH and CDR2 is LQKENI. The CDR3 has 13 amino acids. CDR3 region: CASSGTSGETQYF. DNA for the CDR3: TGTGCCAGCTCGGGGACCTCCGGAGAGACCCAGTACTTC.

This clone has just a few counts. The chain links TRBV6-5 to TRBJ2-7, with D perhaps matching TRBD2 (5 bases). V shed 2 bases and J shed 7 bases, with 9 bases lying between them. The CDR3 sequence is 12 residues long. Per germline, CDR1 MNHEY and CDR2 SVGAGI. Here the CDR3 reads CASSYVAGEQYF. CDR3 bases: TGTGCCAGCAGTTACGTTGCGGGTGAGCAGTACTTC.

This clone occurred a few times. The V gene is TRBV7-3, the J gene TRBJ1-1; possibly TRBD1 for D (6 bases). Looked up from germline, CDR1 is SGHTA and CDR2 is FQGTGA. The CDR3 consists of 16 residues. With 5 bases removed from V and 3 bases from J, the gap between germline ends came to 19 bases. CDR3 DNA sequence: TGTGCCAGCAGCCCCACCGGGGGGCGGGTGGACACTGAAGCTTTCTTT. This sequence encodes CASSPTGGRVDTEAFF.

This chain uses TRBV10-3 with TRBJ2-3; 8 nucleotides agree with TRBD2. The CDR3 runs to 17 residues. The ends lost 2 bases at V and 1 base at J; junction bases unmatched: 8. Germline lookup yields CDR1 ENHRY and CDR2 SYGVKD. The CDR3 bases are TGTGCCATCAGTGAGAGGGCCAAGACTAGCGGCACAGATACGCAGTATTTT. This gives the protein CAISERAKTSGTDTQYF.

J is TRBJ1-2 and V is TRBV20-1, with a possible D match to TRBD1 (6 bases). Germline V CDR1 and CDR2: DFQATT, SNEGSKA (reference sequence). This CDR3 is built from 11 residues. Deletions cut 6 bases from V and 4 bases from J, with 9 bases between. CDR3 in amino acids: CSAGTPYGYTF. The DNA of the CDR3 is TGCAGTGCGGGGACACCCTATGGCTACACCTTC.

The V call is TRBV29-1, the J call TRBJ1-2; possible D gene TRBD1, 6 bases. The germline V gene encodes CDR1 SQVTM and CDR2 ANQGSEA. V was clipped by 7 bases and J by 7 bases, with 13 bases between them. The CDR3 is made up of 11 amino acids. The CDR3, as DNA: TGCAGCGCCCAGGGGAACGCTGGCTACACCTTC. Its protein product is CSAQGNAGYTF.

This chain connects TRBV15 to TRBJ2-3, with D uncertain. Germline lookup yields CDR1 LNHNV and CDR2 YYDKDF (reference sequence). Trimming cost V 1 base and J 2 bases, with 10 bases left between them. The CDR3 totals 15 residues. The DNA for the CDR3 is TGTGCCACCAGCAGAGTCGGAACATACACAGATACGCAGTATTTT. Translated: CATSRVGTYTDTQYF.